Here is one T cell receptor beta chain with its context. Its antigen is currently unknown. RNA transcripts were the template for amplifying TCR beta CDR3 regions. HTBI primers were employed in a first-round RT-PCR of the TCR CDR3. TCRdb redid the calling of the multiplex PCR reads with MiXCR, one entry per CDR3 protein. The sample yields about 590,000 distinct CDR3 sequences, around 14% seen once. These data belong to a study of T cells in Graves' hyperthyroidism and ophthalmopathy. Study outcomes and limitations: Most clonotypes expanded in thyroid above 0.001 were likewise present in blood.

Participants, patients aged 18 to 65, had newly diagnosed hyperthyroidism with a duration under 2 months. Exclusions: uncontrolled infection, other autoimmune disease, pregnancy, lactation. The CDR3 runs to 13 residues. The V end was cut by 10 bases, the J end by 7 bases, with 19 bases between. The chain has TRBV12-3 or TRBV12-4 and TRBJ1-2, with D possibly TRBD1 on 5 matching bases. The sequencing input was blood. This sequence was found in a woman between 25 and 40 years old with Graves' hyperthyroidism. Here the CDR3 DNA reads TGTGCCACTCCGCGGTCGGGGGAGGGTGGCTACACCTTC. This translates into CATPRSGEGGYTF.